The entry below gives a single T cell receptor beta chain sequence along with its context. No antigen is known for it. This sample is drawn from a study of T cell repertoires in cytomegalovirus infection. Background on the study: HLA-C-restricted CMV epitopes, recently identified, and well-studied HLA-B-restricted ones were used by the study. Public TCR beta signatures were indicative of both CMV infection and a matching HLA type.

Study observations and caveats: People with CMV and the relevant HLA were identified by cumulative public TCR beta family frequency. Clonotype analysis showed dominance of the ex vivo response by HLA-C-restricted CMV-specific TCR beta clonotypes.

TCRdb used MiXCR to reprocess the reads, holding one entry per CDR3 protein. The table includes approximately 730,000 distinct CDR3 sequences, roughly 36% detected once. The receptor comes from a human donor in good health (CMV status not recorded). Some clones in this sample may be carry-over from other donors' samples. The material was cultured PBMCs, obtained from culture after CMV antigen stimulation.

The CDR3 reads CASRSRGGPNTEAFF. CDR3 DNA: TGTGCCAGCAGATCCCGGGGGGGCCCTAACACTGAAGCTTTCTTT. The rearrangement uses TRBV12-3 or TRBV12-4 and TRBJ1-1, with TRBD1 as a possible D gene (6 bases). V lost 6 bases to trimming and J lost 2 bases, with 16 bases between them. CDR3 length: 15 amino acids.